Sequencing of this T cell receptor beta chain was carried out in a study of control samples from healthy donors and cancer patients (dated by TCRdb to about 2020). Regarding this clone: The clone's antigen remains unknown. One base away there is no much larger clone; base qualities are not given.

The library was obtained by the immunoSEQ multiplex PCR assay. TCRdb provides this immuneACCESS table in a form limited to in-frame rearrangements. Some clones are lacking; in checked studies, under half of them reflect an unresolved V gene, and why the rest are absent is not known. Counted in this sample were under 150,000 clones; 85% to 90% of them appeared once. Around 6.9% of the sample comes from the top ten. The junction shows trimming of 0 bases on V and 1 base on J, and the gene matches do not reach 5 bases of it. According to the germline V gene (reference sequence), CDR1 reads WNHNN and CDR2 reads SYGVQD. The CDR3 holds 18 amino acids from the cysteine to the phenylalanine. The DNA shown is the 54-base CDR3, in frame from base 1.

Rearrangement joined TRBV10-1 to TRBJ2-2; 10 bases in the junction line up with TRBD2. The sample taken for sequencing was PBMCs. The clonotype was recovered from a man aged 50-60 years with head and neck cancer. The DNA is as follows: TGCGCCAGCAGTGAGTCGACTAGCGGGCCCTGGAACACCGGGGAGCTGTTTTTT. Its protein reads: CASSESTSGPWNTGELFF.